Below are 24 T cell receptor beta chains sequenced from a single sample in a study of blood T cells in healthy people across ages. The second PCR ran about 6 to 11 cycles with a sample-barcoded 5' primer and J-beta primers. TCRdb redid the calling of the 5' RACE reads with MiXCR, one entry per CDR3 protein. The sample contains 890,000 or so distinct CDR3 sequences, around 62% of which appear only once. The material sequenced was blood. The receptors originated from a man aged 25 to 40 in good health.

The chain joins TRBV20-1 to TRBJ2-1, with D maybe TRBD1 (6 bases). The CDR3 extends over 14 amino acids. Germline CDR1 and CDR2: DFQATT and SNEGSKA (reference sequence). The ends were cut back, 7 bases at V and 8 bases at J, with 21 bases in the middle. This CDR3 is CSVGTNQGPDEQFF. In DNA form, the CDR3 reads TGCAGTGTGGGGACAAACCAAGGGCCCGATGAGCAGTTCTTC.

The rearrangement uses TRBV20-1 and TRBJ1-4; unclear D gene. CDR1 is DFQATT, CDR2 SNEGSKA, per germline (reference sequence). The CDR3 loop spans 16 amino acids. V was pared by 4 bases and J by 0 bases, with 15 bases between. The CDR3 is CSAKGPGASTNEKLFF. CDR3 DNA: TGCAGTGCTAAAGGGCCTGGAGCGTCAACTAATGAAAAACTGTTTTTT.

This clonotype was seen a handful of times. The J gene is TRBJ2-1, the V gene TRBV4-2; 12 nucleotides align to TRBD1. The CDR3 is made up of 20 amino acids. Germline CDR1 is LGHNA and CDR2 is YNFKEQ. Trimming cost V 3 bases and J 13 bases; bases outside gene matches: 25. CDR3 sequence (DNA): TGTGCCAGCAGCCATACACCGGGACAGGGGGCGTCAAGTATAGGCTACGAACAGTTCTTC. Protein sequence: CASSHTPGQGASSIGYEQFF.

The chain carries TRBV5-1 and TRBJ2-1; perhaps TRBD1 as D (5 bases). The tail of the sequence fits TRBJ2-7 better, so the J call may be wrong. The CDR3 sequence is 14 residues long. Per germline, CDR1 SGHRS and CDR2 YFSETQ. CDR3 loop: CASSDPGQGDEQYF. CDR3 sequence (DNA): TGCGCCAGCAGCGACCCAGGGCAGGGCGACGAGCAGTACTTC.

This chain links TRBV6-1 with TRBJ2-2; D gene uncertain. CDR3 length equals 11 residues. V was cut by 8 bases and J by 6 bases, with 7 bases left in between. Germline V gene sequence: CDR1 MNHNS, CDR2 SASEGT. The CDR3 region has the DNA TGTGCCAGCTGTAACCCCGGGGAGCTGTTTTTT. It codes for CASCNPGELFF.

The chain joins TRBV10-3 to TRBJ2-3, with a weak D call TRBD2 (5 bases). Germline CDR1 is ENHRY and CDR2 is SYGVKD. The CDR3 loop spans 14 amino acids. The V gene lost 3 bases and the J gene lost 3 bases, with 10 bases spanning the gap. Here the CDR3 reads CAISDRTETDTQYF. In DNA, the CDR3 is TGTGCCATCAGTGATCGGACTGAAACAGATACGCAGTATTTT.

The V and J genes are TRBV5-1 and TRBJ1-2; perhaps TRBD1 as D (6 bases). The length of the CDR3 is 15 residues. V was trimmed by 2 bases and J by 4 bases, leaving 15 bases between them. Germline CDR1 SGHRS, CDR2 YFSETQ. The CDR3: CASSFGQGLFYGYTF. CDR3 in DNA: TGCGCCAGCAGCTTTGGGCAGGGGTTGTTCTATGGCTACACCTTC.

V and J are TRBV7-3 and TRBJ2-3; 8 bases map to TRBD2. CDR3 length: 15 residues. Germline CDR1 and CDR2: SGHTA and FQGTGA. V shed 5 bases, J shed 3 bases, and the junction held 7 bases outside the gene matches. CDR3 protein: CASSPTAGATDTQYF. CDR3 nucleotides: TGTGCCAGCAGCCCCACAGCGGGGGCGACAGATACGCAGTATTTT.

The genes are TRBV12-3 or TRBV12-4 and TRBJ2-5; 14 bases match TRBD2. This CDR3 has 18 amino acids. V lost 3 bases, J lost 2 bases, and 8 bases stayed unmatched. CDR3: CASSFFGTSGGKQETQYF. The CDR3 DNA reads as TGTGCCAGCAGTTTTTTTGGGACTAGCGGGGGCAAACAAGAGACCCAGTACTTC.

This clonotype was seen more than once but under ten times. CDR3 sequence: CSAPPGGATDTQYF. The CDR3 nucleotides read TGCAGTGCTCCGCCGGGCGGAGCCACAGATACGCAGTATTTT. The gene calls are TRBV20-1 and TRBJ2-3, with unresolved D. The CDR3 extends over 14 amino acids. From germline, CDR1 is DFQATT and CDR2 SNEGSKA (reference sequence). Trimming took 5 bases from V and 2 from J, leaving 14 bases between them.

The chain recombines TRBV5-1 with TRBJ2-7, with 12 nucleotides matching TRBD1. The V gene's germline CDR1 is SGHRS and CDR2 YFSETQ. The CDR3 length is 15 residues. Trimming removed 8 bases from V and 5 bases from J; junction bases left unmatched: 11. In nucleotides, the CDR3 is TGCGCCAGTGTGCCGGGACAGGGGGCTTTTAACGAGCAGTACTTC. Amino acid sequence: CASVPGQGAFNEQYF.

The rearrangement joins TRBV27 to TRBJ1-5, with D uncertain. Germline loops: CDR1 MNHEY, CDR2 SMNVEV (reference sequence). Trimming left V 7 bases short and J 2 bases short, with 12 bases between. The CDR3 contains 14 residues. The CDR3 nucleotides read TGTGCCAGCACCAGCTTGGGCGGCAATCAGCCCCAGCATTTT. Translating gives CASTSLGGNQPQHF.

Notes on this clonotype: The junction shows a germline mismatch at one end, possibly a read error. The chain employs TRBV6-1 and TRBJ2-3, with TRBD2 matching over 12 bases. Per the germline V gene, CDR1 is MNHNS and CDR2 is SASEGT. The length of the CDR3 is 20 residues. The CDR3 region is CASSRSSGGAITLSTDAQYF. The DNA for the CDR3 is TGTGCCAGCAGCCGATCTAGCGGGGGGGCAATCACCCTAAGCACAGATGCGCAGTATTTT.

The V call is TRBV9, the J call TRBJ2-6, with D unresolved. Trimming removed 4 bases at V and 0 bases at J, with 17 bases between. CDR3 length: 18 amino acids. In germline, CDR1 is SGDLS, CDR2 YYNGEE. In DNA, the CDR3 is TGTGCCAGCAGCCCCGGGCGGATAACCCCCTCTGGGGCCAACGTCCTGACTTTC. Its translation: CASSPGRITPSGANVLTF.

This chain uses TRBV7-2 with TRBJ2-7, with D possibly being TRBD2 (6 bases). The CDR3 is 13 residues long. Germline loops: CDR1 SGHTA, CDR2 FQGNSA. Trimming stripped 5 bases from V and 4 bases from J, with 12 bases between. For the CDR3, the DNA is TGTGCCAGCAGCCGGGGGTTTGAGTACGAGCAGTACTTC. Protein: CASSRGFEYEQYF. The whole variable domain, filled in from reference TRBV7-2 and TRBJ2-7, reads GAGVSQSPSNKVTEKGKDVELRCDPISGHTALYWYRQSLGQGLEFLIYFQGNSAPDKSGLPSDRFSAERTGGSVSTLTIQRTQQEDSAVYLCASSRGFEYEQYFGPGTRLTVT.

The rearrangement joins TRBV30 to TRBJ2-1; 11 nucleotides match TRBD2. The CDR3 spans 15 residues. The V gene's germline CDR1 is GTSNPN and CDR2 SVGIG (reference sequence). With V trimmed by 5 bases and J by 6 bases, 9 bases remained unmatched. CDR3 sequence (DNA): TGTGCCTGGGCCACCGGGACTAGCGGAGCCAATGAGCAGTTCTTC. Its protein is CAWATGTSGANEQFF.

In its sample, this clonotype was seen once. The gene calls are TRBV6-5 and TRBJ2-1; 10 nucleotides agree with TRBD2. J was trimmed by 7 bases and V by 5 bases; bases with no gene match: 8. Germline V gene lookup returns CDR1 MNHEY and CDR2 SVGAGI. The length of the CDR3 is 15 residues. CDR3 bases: TGTGCCAGCAGTGCCCTAGCGGGGGCGGGGAATGAGCAGTTCTTC. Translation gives CASSALAGAGNEQFF.

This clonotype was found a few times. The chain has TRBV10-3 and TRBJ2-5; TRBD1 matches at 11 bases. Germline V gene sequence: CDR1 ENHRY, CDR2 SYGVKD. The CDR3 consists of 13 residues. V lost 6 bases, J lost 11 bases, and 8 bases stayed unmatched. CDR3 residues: CAIRADRGLGQYF. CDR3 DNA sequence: TGTGCCATCAGGGCGGACAGGGGGCTTGGGCAGTACTTC.

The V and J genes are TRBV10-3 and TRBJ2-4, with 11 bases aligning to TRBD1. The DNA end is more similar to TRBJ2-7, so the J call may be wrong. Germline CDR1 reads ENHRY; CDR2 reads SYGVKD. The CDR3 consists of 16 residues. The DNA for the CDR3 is TGTGCCATCAGTGAGTCGGGGGACAGGGGGTCTCGCGAGCAGTACTTC. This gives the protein CAISESGDRGSREQYF.

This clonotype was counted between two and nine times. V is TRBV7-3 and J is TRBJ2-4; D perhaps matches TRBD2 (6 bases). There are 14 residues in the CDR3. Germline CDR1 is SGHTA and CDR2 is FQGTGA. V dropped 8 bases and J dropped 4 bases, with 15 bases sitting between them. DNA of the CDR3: TGTGCCAGCGCGGGAACCCCCCAGAAAAACATTCAGTACTTC. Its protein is CASAGTPQKNIQYF.

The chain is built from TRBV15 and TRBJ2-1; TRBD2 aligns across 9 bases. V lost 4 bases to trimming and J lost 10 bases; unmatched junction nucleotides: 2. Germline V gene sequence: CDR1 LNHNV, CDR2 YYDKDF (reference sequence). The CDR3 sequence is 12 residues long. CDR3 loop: CATSNSGSEQFF. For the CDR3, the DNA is TGTGCCACCAGCAATAGCGGGAGCGAGCAGTTCTTC.

CDR3 in amino acids: CASSGLAGGFPSYEQYF. The CDR3 region has the DNA TGTGCCAGCAGTGGGCTAGCGGGGGGCTTCCCCTCCTACGAGCAGTACTTC. The gene calls are TRBV2 and TRBJ2-7; TRBD2 aligns across 11 bases. After removal of 4 bases from V and 0 bases from J, the junction contained 8 bases not matched to a gene. The germline V gene has CDR1 SNHLY and CDR2 FYNNEI. The CDR3 loop spans 17 amino acids.

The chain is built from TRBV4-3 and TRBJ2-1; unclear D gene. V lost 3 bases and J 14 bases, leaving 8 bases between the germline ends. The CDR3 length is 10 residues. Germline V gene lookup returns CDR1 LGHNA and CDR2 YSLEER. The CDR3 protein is CASSHITKFF. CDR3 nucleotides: TGCGCCAGCAGCCATATTACGAAGTTCTTC.

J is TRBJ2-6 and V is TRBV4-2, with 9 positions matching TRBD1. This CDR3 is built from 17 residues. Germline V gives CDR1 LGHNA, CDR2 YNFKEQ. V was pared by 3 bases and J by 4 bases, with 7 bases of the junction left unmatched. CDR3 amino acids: CASSQITGGPGANVLTF. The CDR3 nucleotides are TGTGCCAGCAGCCAGATCACAGGGGGCCCCGGGGCCAACGTCCTGACTTTC.